The 9 T cell receptor beta chains reported below all come from one sample, sequenced in a study of shared clonotypes between healthy human individuals. Libraries were prepared by immunoSEQ multiplex PCR; TCRdb keeps only in-frame clonotypes and omits some of them. The table lists 2 million to 2.5 million clones, just over 90% of them singletons, with under 0.45% in the top ten. Sequencing used naive CD4+ T cells from PBMCs. Subset of the sample: CD45RA+ positively selected. These receptors came from a young man in good health. Some clones in this sample may be carry-over from other donors' samples.

This sequence joins TRBV11-3 and TRBJ2-7; D is unclear. The CDR3 has 15 amino acids. V shed 0 bases and J shed 1 base, with 10 bases lying between them. Germline-derived CDR1 and CDR2 are SGHNT and YENEEA. The CDR3 loop is CASSLDHGPSYEQYF. CDR3 DNA sequence: TGTGCCAGCAGCTTAGATCACGGTCCTTCCTACGAGCAGTACTTC.

The J gene is TRBJ1-1, the V gene TRBV4-3; D is uncertain. Germline lookup yields CDR1 LGHNA and CDR2 YSLEER. The CDR3 runs to 13 residues. V lost 0 bases and J 10 bases, leaving 12 bases between the germline ends. The CDR3 coding sequence is TGCGCCAGCAGCCAAGATAGGACCGGGCGAGCTTTCTTT. This sequence encodes CASSQDRTGRAFF.

As DNA, the CDR3 is TGTGCCAGCAGTTACGGGCAGCCTCCTTCCTCGAGGGGCTACACCTTC. Amino acids: CASSYGQPPSSRGYTF. The J gene is TRBJ1-2, the V gene TRBV6-5; D not resolved. The V end was cut by 2 bases, the J end by 8 bases, with 21 bases between. Germline V lookup: CDR1 MNHEY, CDR2 SVGAGI. The CDR3 sequence is 16 residues long.

In its sample, this clone was seen once. The chain combines TRBV5-4 with TRBJ2-3; D gene ambiguous. Per the germline V gene, CDR1 is SGHNT and CDR2 is YYREEE (reference sequence). The V and J ends lost 6 bases and 0 bases respectively, with 11 bases between them. The CDR3 covers 14 residues. This CDR3 is CASKSRPSTDTQYF. CDR3 DNA sequence: TGTGCCAGCAAATCACGGCCTAGCACAGATACGCAGTATTTT.

This chain uses TRBV11-2 with TRBJ1-1; D is undetermined. Trimming stripped 2 bases from V and 0 bases from J, with 10 bases between. The CDR3 is made up of 15 amino acids. CDR1 is SGHAT, CDR2 FQNNGV, per germline. CDR3 bases: TGTGCCAGCAGCTTAAGTGGGCCGGTGAACACTGAAGCTTTCTTT. It is translated as CASSLSGPVNTEAFF.

The chain combines TRBV9 with TRBJ1-3, with D perhaps TRBD1 (5 bases). The CDR3 consists of 14 residues. The V gene's germline CDR1 is SGDLS and CDR2 YYNGEE. The V and J ends lost 4 bases and 0 bases respectively, with 8 bases between them. CDR3: CASSQGNSGNTIYF. The CDR3 region has the DNA TGTGCCAGCAGCCAGGGCAACTCTGGAAACACCATATATTTT.

V usage is TRBV6-5 and J usage is TRBJ2-4, with D uncertain. The CDR3 sequence is 12 residues long. V dropped 7 bases and J dropped 5 bases, with 9 bases sitting between them. CDR1 MNHEY and CDR2 SVGAGI come from the germline V gene. CDR3 nucleotides: TGTGCCAGCAAGGGCGGAGAAAACATTCAGTACTTC. Amino acid sequence: CASKGGENIQYF.

In its sample, this clone was seen once. This chain joins TRBV5-1 and TRBJ2-3, with 7 nucleotides matching TRBD2. V shed 6 bases and J 1 base; nucleotides not matched to a gene: 8. From germline, CDR1 is SGHRS and CDR2 YFSETQ. The CDR3 has 15 amino acids. CDR3 protein: CASTLSGEGTDTQYF. The CDR3 DNA sequence: TGCGCCAGCACCCTCAGCGGGGAAGGCACAGATACGCAGTATTTT.

The chain recombines TRBV6-5 with TRBJ1-5; perhaps TRBD1 as D (6 bases). The CDR3 length is 16 residues. The V and J ends lost 4 bases and 6 bases respectively, with 19 bases between them. The germline V gene has CDR1 MNHEY and CDR2 SVGAGI. The CDR3: CASSSPQGPRGQPQHF. CDR3 coding DNA: TGTGCCAGCAGTTCGCCTCAGGGACCCAGGGGTCAGCCCCAGCATTTT.